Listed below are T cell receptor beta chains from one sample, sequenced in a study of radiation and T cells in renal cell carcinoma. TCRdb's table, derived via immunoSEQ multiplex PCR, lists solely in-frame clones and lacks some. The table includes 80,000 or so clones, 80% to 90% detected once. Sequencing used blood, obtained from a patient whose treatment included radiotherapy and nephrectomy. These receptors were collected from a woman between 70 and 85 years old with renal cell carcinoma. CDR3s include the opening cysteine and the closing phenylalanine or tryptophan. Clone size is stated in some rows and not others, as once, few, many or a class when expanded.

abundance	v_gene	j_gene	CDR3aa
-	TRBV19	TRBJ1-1	CASSIQGVAEAFF
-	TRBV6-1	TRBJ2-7	CASGLAGSEQYF
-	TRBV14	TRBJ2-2	CASSRSGELFF
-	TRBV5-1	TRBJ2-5	CASSLGAEETQYF
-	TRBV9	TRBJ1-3	CASRDPGGNTIYF
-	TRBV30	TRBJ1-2	CAWSGTGYYTF
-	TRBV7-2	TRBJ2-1	CASSFTRTGLGTSYNEQFF
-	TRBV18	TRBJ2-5	CASSPGYSQETQYF
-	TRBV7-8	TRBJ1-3	CASSPTDRGNRGGNTIYF
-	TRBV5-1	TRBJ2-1	CASSWGLGDEQFF
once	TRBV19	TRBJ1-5	CASSIWRTGGNQPQHF
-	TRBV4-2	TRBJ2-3	CASSQDLLAGGRINTQYF
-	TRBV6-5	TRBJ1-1	CASRRLTGATEAFF
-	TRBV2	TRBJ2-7	CASSDTGTGRHEQYF
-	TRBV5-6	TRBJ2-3	CASSRELAGADTQYF
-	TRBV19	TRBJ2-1	CASSTGTSSYNEQFF
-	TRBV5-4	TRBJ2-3	CASSTSGGLTDTQYF
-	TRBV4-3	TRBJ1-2	CASSPAQGARYGYTF
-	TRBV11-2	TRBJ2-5	CASSVGLAGERGIETQYF
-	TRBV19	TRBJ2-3	CASSRTSGGLTDTQYF
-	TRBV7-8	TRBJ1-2	CASRPSLGGRTIYGYTF
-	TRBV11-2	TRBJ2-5	CASSSNWPKGETQYF
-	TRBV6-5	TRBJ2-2	CASRGGLGELFF
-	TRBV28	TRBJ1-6	CASSGQENYNSPLHF
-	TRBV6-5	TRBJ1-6	CASSEDSFYNSPLHF
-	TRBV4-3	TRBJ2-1	CASSQDQAGPPYNEQFF
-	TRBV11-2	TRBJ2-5	CASSEGTSGGGETQYF
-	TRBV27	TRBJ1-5	CASSEKTPGTRSNQPQHF
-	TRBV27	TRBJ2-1	CASSFGGVYNEQFF
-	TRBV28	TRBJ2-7	CASSKRSGQFSYEQYF
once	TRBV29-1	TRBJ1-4	CSAGRGGSEKLFF
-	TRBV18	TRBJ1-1	CASSPKYPGSSEAFF